These 23 T cell receptor beta chains came from one sample sequenced in a study of sequential checkpoint blockade in melanoma. The treatment: randomized to nivolumab then ipilimumab (arm A) or the reverse (arm B). The data were produced by immunoSEQ multiplex PCR, yet TCRdb's version contains in-frame clones alone and is incomplete. Of fewer than 15,000 clones detected, 70% to 75% appear once; the ten largest clones hold roughly 17%. The sample here was CD8+ T cells sorted from blood (inferred from file names), taken from a patient given nivolumab and ipilimumab in sequence. The source is a human donor with melanoma.

This chain connects TRBV5-8 to TRBJ2-7, with D maybe TRBD1 (6 bases). Trimming took 4 bases from V and 12 from J, leaving 17 bases between them. Per germline, CDR1 SGHTS and CDR2 YDEGEE. The CDR3 has 12 residues. The CDR3 nucleotides read TGTGCCAGCAGCCTCCGGGACACCGATTCGTACTTC. Amino acids: CASSLRDTDSYF.

V usage is TRBV18 and J usage is TRBJ2-7; D might be TRBD1 (5 bases). This CDR3 has 13 amino acids. The V gene lost 3 bases and the J gene lost 3 bases, with 9 bases spanning the gap. CDR1 and CDR2 (germline): KGHSH, LQKENI. CDR3 DNA sequence: TGTGCCAGCTCACCTCGCGACAGCTACGAGCAGTACTTC. It codes for CASSPRDSYEQYF.

V gene TRBV27 combines with J gene TRBJ2-1; the match to TRBD2 covers 16 bases. Germline values: CDR1 MNHEY, CDR2 SMNVEV (reference sequence). The CDR3 consists of 17 residues. V trimming: 3 bases; J trimming: 6 bases; junction bases outside the gene matches: 5. The DNA of the CDR3 is TGTGCCAGCAGTTTCGGGACTAGCGGGAGGGCCGGCAATGAGCAGTTCTTC. The encoded protein is CASSFGTSGRAGNEQFF.

The chain combines TRBV5-8 with TRBJ2-1, with 7 positions matching TRBD1. Per germline, CDR1 SGHTS and CDR2 YDEGEE. V lost 4 bases to trimming and J lost 0 bases; unmatched junction nucleotides: 4. CDR3 length equals 15 residues. The CDR3 region has the DNA TGTGCCAGCAGCACCGGACAGGTCTCCTACAATGAGCAGTTCTTC. Protein product: CASSTGQVSYNEQFF.

The V call is TRBV5-4, the J call TRBJ1-1; 8 bases agree with TRBD1. V shed 4 bases and J 7 bases; nucleotides not matched to a gene: 9. CDR1 and CDR2 (germline): SGHNT, YYREEE (reference sequence). The CDR3 has 14 residues. CDR3 amino acids: CASSVDRAAVEAFF. CDR3 nucleotide sequence: TGTGCCAGCAGCGTGGACAGGGCCGCGGTTGAAGCTTTCTTT.

The chain couples TRBV7-9 to TRBJ2-5, with 7 positions matching TRBD2. Per germline, CDR1 SEHNR and CDR2 FQNEAQ (reference sequence). The CDR3 sequence is 13 residues long. The V gene end was trimmed by 5 bases and the J gene end by 4 bases; junction bases not matched to a gene: 4. The CDR3 is CASSPGLGETQYF. CDR3 sequence (DNA): TGTGCCAGCAGCCCCGGACTAGGAGAGACCCAGTACTTC.

This clone was seen a few times. This sequence joins TRBV4-2 and TRBJ2-7; D is unresolved. This CDR3 is built from 14 residues. Germline assignment: CDR1 LGHNA and CDR2 YNFKEQ. Trimming stripped 1 base from V and 3 bases from J, with 10 bases between. The CDR3 loop is CASSQGISLYEQYF. CDR3 nucleotide sequence: TGTGCCAGCAGCCAAGGCATCAGTCTCTACGAGCAGTACTTC.

This chain links TRBV5-6 with TRBJ2-7; D gene ambiguous. In germline, CDR1 is SGHDT, CDR2 YYEEEE. Trimming left V 0 bases short and J 0 bases short, with 10 bases between. This CDR3 is 15 amino acids long. CDR3 region: CASSLGAKRSYEQYF. DNA for the CDR3: TGTGCCAGCAGCTTGGGCGCAAAACGCTCCTACGAGCAGTACTTC.

This chain joins TRBV5-6 and TRBJ1-1, with D possibly matching TRBD1 (5 bases). The germline gives CDR1 SGHDT, CDR2 YYEEEE. V lost 3 bases and J lost 1, with 13 bases in between. The CDR3 runs 15 residues. This CDR3 reads CASSWGVSKNTEAFF. The CDR3 nucleotides read TGTGCCAGCAGCTGGGGGGTTAGTAAGAACACTGAAGCTTTCTTT. The full variable domain, with the rest looked up from reference TRBV5-6 and TRBJ1-1, is DAGVTQSPTHLIKTRGQQVTLRCSPKSGHDTVSWYQQALGQGPQFIFQYYEEEERQRGNFPDRFSGHQFPNYSSELNVNALLLGDSALYLCASSWGVSKNTEAFFGQGTRLTVV.

V gene TRBV9 combines with J gene TRBJ1-5; no clear D. The V gene lost 6 bases and the J gene lost 4 bases, with 17 bases spanning the gap. The CDR3 loop spans 15 amino acids. Germline V gene data show CDR1 as SGDLS and CDR2 as YYNGEE. In DNA, the CDR3 is TGTGCCAGCACCTCAGGCGACGGCCCAAATCAGCCCCAGCATTTT. Its translation: CASTSGDGPNQPQHF.

On this clone itself: The sample contains more than one DNA sequence encoding this CDR3. The genes are TRBV7-9 and TRBJ2-3; D uncertain. Looked up from germline, CDR1 is SEHNR and CDR2 is FQNEAQ (reference sequence). Trimming shortened V by 5 bases and J by 0 bases, and 12 bases separated the two germline ends. CDR3 length: 15 amino acids. CDR3 bases: TGTGCCAGCAGCCCTCCAGGCATCAGCACAGATACGCAGTATTTT. Protein: CASSPPGISTDTQYF.

The chain joins TRBV6-4 to TRBJ1-2, with 8 bases aligning to TRBD1. V gave up 0 bases and J gave up 6 bases; unmatched junction bases: 0. Germline loops: CDR1 MRHNA, CDR2 SNTAGT. This CDR3 region has 13 residues. The CDR3 DNA sequence: TGTGCCAGCAGTGACTCGACAGGGGATGGCTACACCTTC. Protein product: CASSDSTGDGYTF.

This chain connects TRBV2 to TRBJ2-7, with 9 nucleotides matching TRBD2. CDR1 SNHLY and CDR2 FYNNEI come from the germline V gene. Unmatched junction bases numbered 14, after V lost 8 bases and J lost 0 bases. The CDR3 runs 17 residues. The CDR3 loop is CASVMTRAGGSSYEQYF. In DNA, the CDR3 is TGTGCCAGCGTTATGACTAGGGCGGGGGGGAGCTCCTACGAGCAGTACTTC.

The chain couples TRBV19 to TRBJ1-2; possible D gene TRBD1, 6 bases. Germline CDR1 reads LNHDA; CDR2 reads SQIVND (reference sequence). The length of the CDR3 is 12 residues. V lost 7 bases and J 8 bases, leaving 14 bases between the germline ends. CDR3 residues: CASTTGSGGYTF. In DNA form, the CDR3 reads TGTGCCAGTACCACAGGGTCGGGCGGCTACACCTTC.

The gene calls are TRBV7-6 and TRBJ2-1; the D gene is possibly TRBD1 (5 bases). The V and J ends lost 4 bases and 8 bases respectively, with 15 bases between them. The CDR3 contains 14 residues. The germline CDR1 and CDR2 sequences are SGHVS and FNYEAQ. This chain's CDR3 is CASSSISGPDEQFF. CDR3 coding DNA: TGTGCCAGCAGCTCCATATCAGGGCCAGATGAGCAGTTCTTC.

V and J are TRBV5-3 and TRBJ1-3, with D possibly being TRBD1 (5 bases). TRBV5-3 is an ORF for which the function is uncertain. The CDR3 runs to 15 residues. Trimming took 4 bases from V and 0 from J, leaving 11 bases between them. CDR3 amino acids: CARSETDSSGNTIYF. The CDR3, as DNA: TGTGCCAGAAGCGAGACAGACAGCTCTGGAAACACCATATATTTT.

The chain uses TRBV5-6 and TRBJ1-2; D may be TRBD1 (6 bases). Per germline, CDR1 SGHDT and CDR2 YYEEEE. The CDR3 loop spans 14 amino acids. The ends were cut back, 4 bases at V and 5 bases at J, with 15 bases in the middle. CDR3: CASSRGTDRYGYTF. CDR3 bases: TGTGCCAGCAGCCGAGGGACGGACAGATATGGCTACACCTTC.

The rearrangement links TRBV27 to TRBJ2-5, with 7 bases aligning to TRBD2. Germline V gives CDR1 MNHEY, CDR2 SMNVEV (reference sequence). Trimming removed 7 bases from V and 11 bases from J; junction bases left unmatched: 10. The CDR3 has 12 amino acids. The CDR3 bases are TGTGCCAGCACCTCCTGGGGGGGGGAGCAGTACTTC. This encodes CASTSWGGEQYF.

The gene calls are TRBV2 and TRBJ1-2, with TRBD1 matching over 7 bases. CDR1 is SNHLY, CDR2 FYNNEI, per germline. The CDR3 totals 14 residues. J was trimmed by 3 bases and V by 2 bases; bases with no gene match: 3. CDR3 in DNA: TGTGCCAGCAGTGAAACAGGGGATTACTATGGCTACACCTTC. This gives the protein CASSETGDYYGYTF.

J is TRBJ2-5 and V is TRBV9; 10 bases are a match to TRBD1. Unmatched junction bases numbered 10, after V lost 5 bases and J lost 0 bases. CDR3 size: 17 residues. CDR1 is SGDLS, CDR2 YYNGEE, per germline. The CDR3 DNA reads TGTGCCAGCAGTGGCACCTCGGGACAGGGGTACCAAGAGACCCAGTACTTC. It translates to CASSGTSGQGYQETQYF.

As for this clone: The CDR3 carries no conserved terminal phenylalanine or tryptophan, so it likely arises from a read error. The V and J genes are TRBV10-1 and TRBJ2-2, with a possible D match to TRBD1 (5 bases). The V end was cut by 3 bases, the J end by 3 bases, with 5 bases between. The CDR3 runs to 13 residues. Germline lookup yields CDR1 WNHNN and CDR2 SYGVQD (reference sequence). CDR3 residues: CASSDRDTGELFS. CDR3 sequence (DNA): TGCGCCAGCAGTGACAGGGACACCGGGGAGCTGTTTTCT.

The chain is built from TRBV28 and TRBJ1-5; 8 bases fit TRBD1. The germline CDR1 and CDR2 sequences are MDHEN and SYDVKM. CDR3 length equals 15 residues. J gave up 6 bases and V 2 bases, and 6 bases lay outside the gene matches. The CDR3 DNA sequence: TGTGCCAGCAGTTTAACCGGGACAGGAGGTCAGCCCCAGCATTTT. This codes for CASSLTGTGGQPQHF.

V and J are TRBV10-1 and TRBJ2-7; 8 positions match TRBD1. This CDR3 is 14 amino acids long. Losses at the gene ends were 3 bases for V and 3 bases for J; bases not matched to a gene: 4. Germline V gene data show CDR1 as WNHNN and CDR2 as SYGVQD (reference sequence). The DNA of the CDR3 is TGCGCCAGCAGTGAAGGACAGGGTTTCTACGAGCAGTACTTC. Translation: CASSEGQGFYEQYF.